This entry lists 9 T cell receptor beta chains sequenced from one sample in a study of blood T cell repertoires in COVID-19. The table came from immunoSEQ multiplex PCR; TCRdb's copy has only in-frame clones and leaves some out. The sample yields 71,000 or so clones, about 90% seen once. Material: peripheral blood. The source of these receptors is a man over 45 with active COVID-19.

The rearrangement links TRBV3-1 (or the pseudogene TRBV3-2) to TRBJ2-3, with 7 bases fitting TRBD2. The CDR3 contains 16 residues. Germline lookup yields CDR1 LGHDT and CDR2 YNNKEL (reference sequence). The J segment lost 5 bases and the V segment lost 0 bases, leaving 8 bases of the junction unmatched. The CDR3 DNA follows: TGTGCCAGCAGCCAAGAGGGAGCGGGACGATTAGATACGCAGTATTTT. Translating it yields CASSQEGAGRLDTQYF.

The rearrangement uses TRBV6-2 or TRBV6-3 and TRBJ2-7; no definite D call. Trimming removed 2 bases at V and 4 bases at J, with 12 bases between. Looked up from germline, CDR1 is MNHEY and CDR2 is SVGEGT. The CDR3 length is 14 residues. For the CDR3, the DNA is TGTGCCAGCAGTTACCCATTGCGCCCTTACGAGCAGTACTTC. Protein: CASSYPLRPYEQYF.

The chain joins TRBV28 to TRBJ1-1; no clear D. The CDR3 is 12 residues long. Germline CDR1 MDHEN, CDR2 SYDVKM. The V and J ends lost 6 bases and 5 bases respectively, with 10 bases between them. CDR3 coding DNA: TGTGCCAGCAGCCTCGCCCGGACTGAAGCTTTCTTT. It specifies CASSLARTEAFF.

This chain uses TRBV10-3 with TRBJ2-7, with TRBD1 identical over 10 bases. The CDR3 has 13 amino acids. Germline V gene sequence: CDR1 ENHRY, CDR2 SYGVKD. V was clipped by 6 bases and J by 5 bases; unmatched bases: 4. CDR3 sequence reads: CAISRQGAHEQYF. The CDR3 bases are TGTGCCATCAGCCGACAGGGGGCGCACGAGCAGTACTTC.

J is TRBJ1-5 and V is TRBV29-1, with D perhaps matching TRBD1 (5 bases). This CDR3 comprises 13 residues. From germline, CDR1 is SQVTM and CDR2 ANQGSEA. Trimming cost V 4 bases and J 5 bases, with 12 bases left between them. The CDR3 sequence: CSVGGGGDQPQHF. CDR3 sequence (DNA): TGCAGCGTTGGGGGGGGAGGCGATCAGCCCCAGCATTTT.

The CDR3 protein is CASSFRGQGRDTQYF. CDR3 in DNA: TGTGCCAGCAGTTTCCGAGGACAGGGGAGAGATACGCAGTATTTT. The V call is TRBV27, the J call TRBJ2-3; 9 bases fit TRBD1. The CDR3 totals 15 residues. The germline CDR1 and CDR2 sequences are MNHEY and SMNVEV (reference sequence). Unmatched junction bases numbered 6, after V lost 3 bases and J lost 5 bases.

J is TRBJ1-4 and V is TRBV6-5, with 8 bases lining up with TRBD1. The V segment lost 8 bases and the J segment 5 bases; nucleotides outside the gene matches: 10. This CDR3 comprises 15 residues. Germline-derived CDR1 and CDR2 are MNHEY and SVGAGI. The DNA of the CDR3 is TGTGCCAGCCGGGGATTGGGACAGGTCAATGAAAAACTGTTTTTT. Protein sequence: CASRGLGQVNEKLFF.

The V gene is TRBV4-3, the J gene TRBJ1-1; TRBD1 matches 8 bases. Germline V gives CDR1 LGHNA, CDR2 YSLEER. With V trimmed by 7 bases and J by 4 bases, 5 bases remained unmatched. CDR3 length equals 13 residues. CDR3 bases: TGCGCCAGCAAGAACAGGGGGGGCACTGAAGCTTTCTTT. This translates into CASKNRGGTEAFF.

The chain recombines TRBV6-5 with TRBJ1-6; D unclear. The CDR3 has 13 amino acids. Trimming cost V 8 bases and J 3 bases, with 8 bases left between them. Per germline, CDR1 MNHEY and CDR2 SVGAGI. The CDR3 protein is CASYLSYNSPLHF. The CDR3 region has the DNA TGTGCCAGCTATCTGAGCTATAATTCACCCCTCCACTTT.